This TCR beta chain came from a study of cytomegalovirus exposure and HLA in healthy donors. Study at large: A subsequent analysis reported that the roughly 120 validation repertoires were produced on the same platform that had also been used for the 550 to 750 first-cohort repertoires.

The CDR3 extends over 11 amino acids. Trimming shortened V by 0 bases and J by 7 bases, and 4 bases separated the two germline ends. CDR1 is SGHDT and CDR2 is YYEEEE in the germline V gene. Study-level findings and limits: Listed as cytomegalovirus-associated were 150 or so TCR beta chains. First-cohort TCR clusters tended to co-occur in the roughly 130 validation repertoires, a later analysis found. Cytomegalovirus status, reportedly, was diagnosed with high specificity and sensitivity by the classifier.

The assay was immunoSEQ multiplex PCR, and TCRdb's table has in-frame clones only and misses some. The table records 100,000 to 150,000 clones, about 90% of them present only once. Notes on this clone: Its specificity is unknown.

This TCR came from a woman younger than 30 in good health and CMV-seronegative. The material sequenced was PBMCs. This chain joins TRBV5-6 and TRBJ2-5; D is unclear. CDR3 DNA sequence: TGTGCCAGCAGCTTGGCTGTGACCCAGTACTTC. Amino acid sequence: CASSLAVTQYF.